Detailed here is one T cell receptor beta chain. Its cognate antigen is unknown. The PCR made use of 60 Vbeta and 13 Jbeta primers. Using immunoSEQ multiplex PCR, the repertoire was profiled, and TCRdb retains in-frame clones only, with some absent. The table records some 130,000 clones, around 83% of them present only once. The data originate from a study of cytomegalovirus exposure and HLA in healthy donors. Study-level results: Roughly uniform sequencing depth across donors was assumed, possibly incorrectly.

The CDR3 runs to 15 residues. V lost 8 bases and J lost 7, with 18 bases in between. Germline CDR1 is MDHEN and CDR2 is SYDVKM. Sequencing was performed on PBMCs. The chain is built from TRBV28 and TRBJ1-6; D ambiguous. This TCR derives from a man aged 50-60 years in good health and CMV-seronegative. CDR3 loop: CASLSPGSANSPLHF. CDR3 sequence (DNA): TGTGCCAGCCTTTCACCCGGGTCAGCAAATTCACCCCTCCACTTT. Combining the CDR3 with reference TRBV28 and TRBJ1-6 gives the whole variable domain DVKVTQSSRYLVKRTGEKVFLECVQDMDHENMFWYRQDPGLGLRLIYFSYDVKMKEKGDIPEGYSVSREKKERFSLILESASTNQTSMYLCASLSPGSANSPLHFGNGTRLTVT.